The 6 T cell receptor beta chains presented below share a single source sample, sequenced in a study of T cell responses to AZD1222 COVID-19 vaccine. Here immunoSEQ multiplex PCR was the method, and the copy in TCRdb shows in-frame clones only, minus some. The table includes more than 110,000 clones, 90% detected once. Sequenced here: peripheral blood, sampled on day 0 of AZD1222 vaccination. These receptors were obtained from an adult in good health.

With regard to this clone: An end of the junction differs from the germline gene, which may be a read error. The chain has TRBV5-8 and TRBJ2-2, with 9 bases fitting TRBD1. The CDR3 covers 15 residues. CDR1 and CDR2 (germline): SGHTS, YDEGEE. CDR3 coding DNA: TGTGCCAGCATCTTGGAGACAGGGGGTACCGGGGAGCTGTTTTTT. Amino acid sequence: CASILETGGTGELFF.

This chain uses TRBV25-1 with TRBJ1-2; possible D gene TRBD1, 5 bases. V was trimmed by 1 base and J by 8 bases, leaving 17 bases between them. The CDR3 covers 15 residues. Germline V gene lookup returns CDR1 MGHDK and CDR2 SYGVNS. CDR3 sequence reads: CASSELSTGPPGYTF. DNA of the CDR3: TGTGCCAGCAGTGAATTATCCACAGGTCCTCCCGGCTACACCTTC.

The V call is TRBV5-4, the J call TRBJ2-5; D remains unclear. Germline values: CDR1 SGHNT, CDR2 YYREEE (reference sequence). This CDR3 is 11 amino acids long. The germline V and J ends were trimmed by 5 bases and 5 bases, with 7 bases remaining between them. CDR3 in amino acids: CASSWGETQYF. In DNA, the CDR3 is TGTGCCAGCAGTTGGGGTGAGACCCAGTACTTC.

CDR3 sequence reads: CASSRTLNTEAFF. The CDR3 region has the DNA TGCGCCAGCAGCCGGACACTGAACACTGAAGCTTTCTTT. The chain links TRBV4-1 to TRBJ1-1; D perhaps matches TRBD1 (5 bases). In germline, CDR1 is MGHRA, CDR2 YSYEKL. This CDR3 spans 13 amino acids. The ends were cut back, 4 bases at V and 0 bases at J, with 6 bases in the middle.

J is TRBJ2-1 and V is TRBV6-5; the match to TRBD2 covers 7 bases. The CDR3 extends over 14 amino acids. V dropped 2 bases and J dropped 8; count of bases not matched to a gene: 6. CDR1 MNHEY and CDR2 SVGAGI come from the germline V gene. The CDR3 region has the DNA TGTGCCAGCAGTTACGGTGCGGGAGTCTATGAGCAGTTCTTC. Protein product: CASSYGAGVYEQFF.

The chain has TRBV19 and TRBJ1-3, with 7 bases identical to TRBD1. Looked up from germline, CDR1 is LNHDA and CDR2 is SQIVND (reference sequence). This CDR3 spans 16 amino acids. The V segment lost 5 bases and the J segment 0 bases; nucleotides outside the gene matches: 7. Here the CDR3 DNA reads TGTGCCAGTAGTTTTTTAGGGGACAGCTCTGGAAACACCATATATTTT. Encoded protein: CASSFLGDSSGNTIYF.